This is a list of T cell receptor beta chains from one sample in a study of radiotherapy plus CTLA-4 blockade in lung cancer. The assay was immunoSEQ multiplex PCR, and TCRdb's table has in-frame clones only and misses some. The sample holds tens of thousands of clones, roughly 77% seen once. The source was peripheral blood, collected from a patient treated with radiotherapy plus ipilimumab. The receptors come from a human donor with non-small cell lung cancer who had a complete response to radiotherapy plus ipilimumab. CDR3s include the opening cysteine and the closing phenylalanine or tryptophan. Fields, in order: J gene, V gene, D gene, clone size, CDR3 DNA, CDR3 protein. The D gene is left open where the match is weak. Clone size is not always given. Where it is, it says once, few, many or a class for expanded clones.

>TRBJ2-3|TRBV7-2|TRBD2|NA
TGTGCCAGCAGCATGACTAGCGGGGGGGCCGGTACAGATACGCAGTATTTT
CASSMTSGGAGTDTQYF
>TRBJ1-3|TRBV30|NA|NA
TGTGCCTGGAGAGGCAGGGCTTCGGGAAACACCATATATTTT
CAWRGRASGNTIYF
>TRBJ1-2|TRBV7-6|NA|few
TGTGCCAGCAGCTTGCCAGGGTACTACGGCTACACCTTC
CASSLPGYYGYTF
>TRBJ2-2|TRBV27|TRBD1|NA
TGTGCCAGCAGTCCCCGTGGGACAGCCTACACCGGGGAGCTGTTTTTT
CASSPRGTAYTGELFF
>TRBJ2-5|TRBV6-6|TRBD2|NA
TGTGCCAGCAGTTACCCCGTGGCTAGCGGGAGGGAGACCCAGTACTTC
CASSYPVASGRETQYF
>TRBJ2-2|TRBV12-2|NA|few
TGTGCAAGTCGCTTACAACAGCGGGAGGGCCGAACCGGGGAGCTGTTTTTT
CASRLQQREGRTGELFF
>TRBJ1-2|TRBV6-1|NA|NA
TGTGCCAGCAGAGCGCAAGGACAGCGAGACTATGGCTACACCTTC
CASRAQGQRDYGYTF
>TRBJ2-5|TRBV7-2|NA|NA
TGTGCCAGCAGCCTAGGGTGGTTAAAGAGAGGTGTGAAGACCCAGTACTTC
CASSLGWLKRGVKTQYF
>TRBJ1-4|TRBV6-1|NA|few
TGTGCCAGCAGTGTTGGACAGAAACTGTTTTTT
CASSVGQKLFF
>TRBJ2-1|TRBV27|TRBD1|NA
TGTGCCAGCAGTCGCGGACAGGGTTTGGGCAATGAGCAGTTCTTC
CASSRGQGLGNEQFF
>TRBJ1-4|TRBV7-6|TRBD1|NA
TGTGCCAGCAGCTTGACAGGGGACGAAAAACTGTTTTTT
CASSLTGDEKLFF
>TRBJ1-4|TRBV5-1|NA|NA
TGCGCCAGCAGCTTGGTACAGGGTGGGAGTGAAAAACTGTTTTTT
CASSLVQGGSEKLFF
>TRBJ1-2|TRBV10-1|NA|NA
TGCGCCTCCTCTCTGGGCAGGGAAGATGGCTACACCTTC
CASSLGREDGYTF
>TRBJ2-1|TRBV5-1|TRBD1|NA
TGCGCCAGCAGCTTGGTGCCAGGGGGCTTTAGCAATGAGCAGTTCTTC
CASSLVPGGFSNEQFF
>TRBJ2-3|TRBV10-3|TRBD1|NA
TGTGCCATCAAGGGGGACAGGCCTAGCACAGATACGCAGTATTTT
CAIKGDRPSTDTQYF
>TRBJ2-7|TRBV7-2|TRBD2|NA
TGTGCCAGCAGCTTACGGGCATATGGGGGGGAAGCTGCCGAGCAGTACTTC
CASSLRAYGGEAAEQYF
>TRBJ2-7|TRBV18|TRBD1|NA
TGTGCCAGCTCACCACTCTCGGGCCAGGGGGCTAGGAACGAGCAGTACTTC
CASSPLSGQGARNEQYF
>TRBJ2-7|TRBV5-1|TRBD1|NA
TGCGCCAGCAGCCCGAGGGACAGAGACTACGAGCAGTACTTC
CASSPRDRDYEQYF
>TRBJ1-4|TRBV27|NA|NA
TGTGCCAGCAGCCCGGGGGAGGGTTGGACTAATGAAAAACTGTTTTTT
CASSPGEGWTNEKLFF
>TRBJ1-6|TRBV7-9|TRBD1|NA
TGTGCCAGCAACAGGGGAGGTTCACCCCTCCACTTT
CASNRGGSPLHF
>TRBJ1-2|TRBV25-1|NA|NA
TGTGCCAGCAGTGGTTACGGGGACAAGACTAACTATGGCTACACCTTC
CASSGYGDKTNYGYTF
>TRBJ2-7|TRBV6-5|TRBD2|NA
TGTGCCAGCAGTTATAGGGCGGGGGGCGGTGGGTACGAGCAGTACTTC
CASSYRAGGGGYEQYF
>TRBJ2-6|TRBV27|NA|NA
TGTGCCAGCAGTCCCCCTCGTGTTTCTAGCTCTGGGGCCAACGTCCTGACTTTC
CASSPPRVSSSGANVLTF
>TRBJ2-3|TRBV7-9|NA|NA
TGTGCCAGCAGCTCTTCGGAGGGAGATACGCAGTATTTT
CASSSSEGDTQYF
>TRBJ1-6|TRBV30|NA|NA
TGTGCCTACTCGGAACACTACGGATCTATCGGGAATTCACCCCTCCACTTT
CAYSEHYGSIGNSPLHF
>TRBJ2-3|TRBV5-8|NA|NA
TGTGCCAGCAGCCCCGGACAGATAAGCACAGATACGCAGTATTTT
CASSPGQISTDTQYF
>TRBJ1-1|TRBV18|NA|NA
TGTGCCGGGAGAACGGGGAACACTGAAGCTTTCTTT
CAGRTGNTEAFF
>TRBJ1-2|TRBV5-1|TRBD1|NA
TGCGCCAGTACAGGGGGGTCCTATGGCTACACCTTC
CASTGGSYGYTF
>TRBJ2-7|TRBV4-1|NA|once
TGCGCCAGCAGCCAAGGCCCACAGGGCCCCTACGAGCAGTACTTC
CASSQGPQGPYEQYF
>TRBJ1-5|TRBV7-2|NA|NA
TGTGCCAGCAGCTTTCGACAGAATCAGCCCCAGCATTTT
CASSFRQNQPQHF
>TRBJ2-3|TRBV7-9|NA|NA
TGTGCCAGCAGCTTAGGTCGCGGATCAGATACGCAGTATTTT
CASSLGRGSDTQYF
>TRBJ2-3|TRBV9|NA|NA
TGTGCCAGCAGCGTAGGAGAGGTCGTACATACGCAGTATTTT
CASSVGEVVHTQYF
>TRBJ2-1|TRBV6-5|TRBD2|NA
TGTGCCAGCAGGGTAGCGGGTGCCTACAATGAGCAGTTCTTC
CASRVAGAYNEQFF
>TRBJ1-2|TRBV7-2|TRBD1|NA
TGTGCCAGCAGCTTAGCAGGGACAGGCTATGGCTACACCTTC
CASSLAGTGYGYTF
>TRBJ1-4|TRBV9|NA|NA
TGTGCCAGCAGCCCTACCACAGGAGCCGCAACTAATGAAAAACTGTTTTTT
CASSPTTGAATNEKLFF
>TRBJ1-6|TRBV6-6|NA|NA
TGTGCCAGCAGGTCCACCGCGACAGTTAATTCACCCCTCCACTTT
CASRSTATVNSPLHF
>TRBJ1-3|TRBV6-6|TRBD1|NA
TGTGCCAGCAGGCAACAGGGGTTAGGAAACACCATATATTTT
CASRQQGLGNTIYF
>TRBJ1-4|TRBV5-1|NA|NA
TGCGCCAGCAGCTTCTTTGGAGATGAAAAACTGTTTTTT
CASSFFGDEKLFF
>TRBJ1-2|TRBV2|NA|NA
TGTGCCAGCAGAGAATTGGTGGGAGATGGCTACACCTTC
CASRELVGDGYTF
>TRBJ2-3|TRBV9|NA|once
TGTGCCAGCAGCGTTACTAGCACAGATACGCAGTATTTT
CASSVTSTDTQYF
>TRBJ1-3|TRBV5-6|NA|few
TGTGCCAGCAGCCGAACAGGGACCACGGGAAACACCATATATTTT
CASSRTGTTGNTIYF
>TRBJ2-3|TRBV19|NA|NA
TGTGCCAGTAGTATCAGAGCGCGGGGAGCGTCGGGAGATACGCAGTATTTT
CASSIRARGASGDTQYF
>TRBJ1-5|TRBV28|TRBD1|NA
TGTGCCAGCTGCTCTAGACAGGGCCTCAATCAGCCCCAGCATTTT
CASCSRQGLNQPQHF
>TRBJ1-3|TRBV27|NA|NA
TGTGCCAACGCAAGCCCCGGGAGGGCACCTGGAAACACCATATATTTT
CANASPGRAPGNTIYF
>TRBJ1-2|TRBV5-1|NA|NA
TGCGCCAGCAGGCAAGGACAGAACCCTAACTATGGCTACACCTTC
CASRQGQNPNYGYTF
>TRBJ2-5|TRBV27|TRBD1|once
TGTGCCAGCAGGACAGTACTCGGGACAGGGTTTTTGGGGACCCAGTACTTC
CASRTVLGTGFLGTQYF
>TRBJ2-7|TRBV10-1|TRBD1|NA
TGCGCCAGCAGTGAAGGAGAGGAGGGACAGGGTCGTTACGAGCAGTACTTC
CASSEGEEGQGRYEQYF
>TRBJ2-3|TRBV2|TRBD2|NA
TGTGCCAGCAGTCCGGGTCTCGCCGGGAGGGGGACGCAGTATTTT
CASSPGLAGRGTQYF
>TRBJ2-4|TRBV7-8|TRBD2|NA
TGTGCCAGCAGCCTAGGGGGACTAGCGGCAAAAGCCAAAAACATTCAGTACTTC
CASSLGGLAAKAKNIQYF
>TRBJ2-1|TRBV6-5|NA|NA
TGTGCCAGCAGTTTTTCGGCGGGCACCTACAATGAGCAGTTCTTC
CASSFSAGTYNEQFF
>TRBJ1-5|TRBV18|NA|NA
TGTGCCAGCTCACCAGGTCATCAGGGTTCGCAGCCCCAGCATTTT
CASSPGHQGSQPQHF
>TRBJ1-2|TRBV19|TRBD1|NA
TGTGCCAGTAGTCTCCGGGACAGGGATTTCTATGGCTACACCTTC
CASSLRDRDFYGYTF
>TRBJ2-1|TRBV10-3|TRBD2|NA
TGTGCCATCAGTGGGCTAGCGGTCTACAATGAGCAGTTCTTC
CAISGLAVYNEQFF
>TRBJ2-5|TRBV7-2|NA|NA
TGTGCCAGCAGCTTACAGGCAGAGGAGACCCAGTACTTC
CASSLQAEETQYF
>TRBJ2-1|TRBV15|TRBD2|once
TGTGCCACCAGCAGAGGTGGGACTAGCGGGGGAGATGAGCAGTTCTTC
CATSRGGTSGGDEQFF